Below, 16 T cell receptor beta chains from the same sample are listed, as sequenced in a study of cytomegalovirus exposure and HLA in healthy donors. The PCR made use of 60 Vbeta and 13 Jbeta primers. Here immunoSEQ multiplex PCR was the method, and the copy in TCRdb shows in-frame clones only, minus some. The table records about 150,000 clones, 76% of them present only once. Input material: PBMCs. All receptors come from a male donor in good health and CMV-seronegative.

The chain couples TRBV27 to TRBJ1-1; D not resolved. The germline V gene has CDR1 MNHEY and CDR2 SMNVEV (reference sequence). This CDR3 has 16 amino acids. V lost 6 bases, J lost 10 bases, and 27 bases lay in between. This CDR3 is CASSPYPGQTALVAFF. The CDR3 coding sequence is TGTGCCAGCAGCCCATACCCTGGGCAGACGGCCTTGGTAGCTTTCTTT.

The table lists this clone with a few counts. The CDR3 protein is CASIFQGFTEAFF. The CDR3 DNA reads TGTGCCAGCATATTTCAGGGTTTCACTGAAGCTTTCTTT. V usage is TRBV2 and J usage is TRBJ1-1; maybe TRBD1 (5 bases). V was clipped by 7 bases and J by 4 bases, with 13 bases between them. The germline V gene encodes CDR1 SNHLY and CDR2 FYNNEI. CDR3 length equals 13 residues.

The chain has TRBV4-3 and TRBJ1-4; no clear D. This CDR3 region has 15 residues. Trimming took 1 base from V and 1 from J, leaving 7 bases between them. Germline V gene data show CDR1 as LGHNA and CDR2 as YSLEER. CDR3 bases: TGCGCCAGCAGCCAAGGCGACTTAACTAATGAAAAACTGTTTTTT. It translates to CASSQGDLTNEKLFF.

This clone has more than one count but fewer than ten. Here the CDR3 DNA reads TGTGCCAGCTCGCAGGGGTCCTACAATGAGCAGTTCTTC. Its translation is CASSQGSYNEQFF. The chain employs TRBV28 and TRBJ2-1, with D perhaps matching TRBD1 (6 bases). V shed 8 bases and J shed 1 base, with 9 bases lying between them. Germline lookup yields CDR1 MDHEN and CDR2 SYDVKM. This CDR3 is built from 13 residues.

This CDR3 reads CASSPGVKAFF. The CDR3 bases are TGTGCCAGCTCACCCGGGGTAAAAGCTTTCTTT. This chain uses TRBV18 with TRBJ1-1; D gene uncertain. The CDR3 is made up of 11 amino acids. Trimming shortened V by 3 bases and J by 9 bases, and 8 bases separated the two germline ends. Germline CDR1 reads KGHSH; CDR2 reads LQKENI.

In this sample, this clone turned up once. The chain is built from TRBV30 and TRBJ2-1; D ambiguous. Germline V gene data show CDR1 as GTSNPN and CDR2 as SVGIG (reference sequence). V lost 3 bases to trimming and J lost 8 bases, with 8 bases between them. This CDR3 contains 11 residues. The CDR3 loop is CAWSRRDEQFF. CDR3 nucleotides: TGTGCCTGGAGCCGCCGGGATGAGCAGTTCTTC.

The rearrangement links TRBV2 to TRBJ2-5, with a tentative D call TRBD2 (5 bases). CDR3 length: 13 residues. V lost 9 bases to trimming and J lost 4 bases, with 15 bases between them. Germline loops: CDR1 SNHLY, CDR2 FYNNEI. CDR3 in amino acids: CASTPGLGETQYF. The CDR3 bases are TGTGCCAGTACCCCCGGACTGGGAGAGACCCAGTACTTC. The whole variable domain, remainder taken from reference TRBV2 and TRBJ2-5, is EPEVTQTPSHQVTQMGQEVILRCVPISNHLYFYWYRQILGQKVEFLVSFYNNEISEKSEIFDDQFSVERPDGSNFTLKIRSTKLEDSAMYFCASTPGLGETQYFGPGTRLLVL.

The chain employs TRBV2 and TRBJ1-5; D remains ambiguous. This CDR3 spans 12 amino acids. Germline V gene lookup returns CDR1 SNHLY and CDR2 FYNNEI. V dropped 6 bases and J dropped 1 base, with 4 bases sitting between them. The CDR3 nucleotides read TGTGCCAGCAGGGGCAGCAATCAGCCCCAGCATTTT. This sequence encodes CASRGSNQPQHF.

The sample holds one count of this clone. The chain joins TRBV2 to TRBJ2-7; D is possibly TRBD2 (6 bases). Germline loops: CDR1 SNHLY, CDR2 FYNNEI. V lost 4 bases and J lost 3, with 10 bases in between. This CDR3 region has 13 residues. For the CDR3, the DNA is TGTGCCAGCAGTGCTTGGGAGGACTACGAGCAGTACTTC. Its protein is CASSAWEDYEQYF.

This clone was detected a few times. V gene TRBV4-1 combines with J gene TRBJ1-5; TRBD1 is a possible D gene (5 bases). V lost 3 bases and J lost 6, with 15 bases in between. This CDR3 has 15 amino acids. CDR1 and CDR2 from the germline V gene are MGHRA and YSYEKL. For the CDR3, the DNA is TGCGCCAGCAGCCACGGAAGGGCAGGGCTTCAGCCCCAGCATTTT. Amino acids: CASSHGRAGLQPQHF.

The CDR3 DNA reads TGTGCCAGCAGCGTAGGGCAGGGGGCCGGGGACACTGAAGCTTTCTTT. It specifies CASSVGQGAGDTEAFF. This sequence joins TRBV9 and TRBJ1-1; 8 bases line up with TRBD1. Per germline, CDR1 SGDLS and CDR2 YYNGEE. CDR3 length equals 16 residues. The V segment lost 0 bases and the J segment 3 bases; nucleotides outside the gene matches: 7.

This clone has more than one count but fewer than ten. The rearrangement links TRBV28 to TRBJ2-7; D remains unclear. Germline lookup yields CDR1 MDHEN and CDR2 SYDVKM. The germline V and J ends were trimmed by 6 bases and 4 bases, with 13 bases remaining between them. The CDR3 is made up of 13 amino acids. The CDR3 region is CASSPPQSYEQYF. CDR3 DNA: TGTGCCAGCAGCCCTCCTCAGTCGTACGAGCAGTACTTC.

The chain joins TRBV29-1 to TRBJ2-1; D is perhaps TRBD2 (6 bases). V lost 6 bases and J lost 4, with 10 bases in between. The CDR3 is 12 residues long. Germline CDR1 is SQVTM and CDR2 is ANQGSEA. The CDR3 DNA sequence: TGCAGCGTCGGGACTGATTACAATGAGCAGTTCTTC. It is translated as CSVGTDYNEQFF.

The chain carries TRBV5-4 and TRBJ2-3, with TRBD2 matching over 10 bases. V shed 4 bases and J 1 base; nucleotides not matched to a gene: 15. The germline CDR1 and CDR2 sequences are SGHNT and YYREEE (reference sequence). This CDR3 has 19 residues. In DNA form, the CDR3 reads TGTGCCAGCAGCCCAGGGATTTTAGCGGGAGGTTCTGGCACAGATACGCAGTATTTT. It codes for CASSPGILAGGSGTDTQYF.

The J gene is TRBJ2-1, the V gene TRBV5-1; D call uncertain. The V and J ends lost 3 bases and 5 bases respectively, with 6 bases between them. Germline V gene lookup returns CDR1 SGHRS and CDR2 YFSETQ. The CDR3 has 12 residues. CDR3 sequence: CASSSQNNEQFF. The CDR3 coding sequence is TGCGCCAGCAGCTCCCAGAACAATGAGCAGTTCTTC.

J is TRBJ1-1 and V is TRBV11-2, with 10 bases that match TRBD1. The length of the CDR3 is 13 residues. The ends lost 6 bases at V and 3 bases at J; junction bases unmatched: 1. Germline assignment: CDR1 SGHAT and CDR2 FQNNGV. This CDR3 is CASRGTGDTEAFF. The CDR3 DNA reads TGTGCCAGCAGGGGGACAGGGGACACTGAAGCTTTCTTT.